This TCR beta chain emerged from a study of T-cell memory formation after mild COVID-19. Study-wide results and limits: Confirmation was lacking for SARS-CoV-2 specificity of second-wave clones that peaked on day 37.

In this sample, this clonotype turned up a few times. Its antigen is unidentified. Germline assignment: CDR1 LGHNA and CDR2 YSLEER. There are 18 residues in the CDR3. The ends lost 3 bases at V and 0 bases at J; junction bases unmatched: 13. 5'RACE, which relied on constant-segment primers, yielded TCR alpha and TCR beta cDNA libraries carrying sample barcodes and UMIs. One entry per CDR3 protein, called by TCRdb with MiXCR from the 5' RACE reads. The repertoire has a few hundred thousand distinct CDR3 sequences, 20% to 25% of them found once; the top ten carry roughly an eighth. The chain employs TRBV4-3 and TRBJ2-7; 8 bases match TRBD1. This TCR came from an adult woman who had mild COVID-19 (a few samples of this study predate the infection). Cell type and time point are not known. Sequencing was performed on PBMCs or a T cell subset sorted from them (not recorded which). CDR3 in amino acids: CASSHSLSDRVISYEQYF. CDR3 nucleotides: TGCGCCAGCAGCCACTCATTATCGGACAGGGTAATCTCCTACGAGCAGTACTTC.